A selection of T cell receptor beta chains follows, all from one sample in a study of T cell responses to AZD1222 COVID-19 vaccine. Repertoires were generated with immunoSEQ multiplex PCR, while TCRdb's copy carries only in-frame clones and drops some. Of around 150,000 clones in the sample, roughly 92% were seen once. This specimen was peripheral blood, taken on day 0 of AZD1222 vaccination. The receptors were gathered from an adult in good health. CDR3s include the opening cysteine and the closing phenylalanine or tryptophan. The D gene is left open where the match is weak. The size field is filled for only some rows; it gives once, few, many or a size class.

d_gene: TRBD1
v_gene: TRBV18
len: 14
j_gene: TRBJ1-2
abundance: NA
CDR3nt: TGTGCCAGCTCAGCAGACAGGGTGGGGCATGGCTACACCTTC
CDR3aa: CASSADRVGHGYTF

d_gene: NA
v_gene: TRBV29-1
len: 11
j_gene: TRBJ2-1
abundance: NA
CDR3nt: TGCAGCGTTGGGGACTACAATGAGCAGTTCTTC
CDR3aa: CSVGDYNEQFF

d_gene: TRBD2
v_gene: TRBV27
len: 15
j_gene: TRBJ2-5
abundance: NA
CDR3nt: TGTGCCAGCAGTTCCGGGACTAGCGGAGTGGCGACCCAGTACTTC
CDR3aa: CASSSGTSGVATQYF

d_gene: NA
v_gene: TRBV7-7
len: 15
j_gene: TRBJ2-1
abundance: once
CDR3nt: TGTGCCAGCAGCTTAGAGGGGGGGGTTGCGTCGGAGCAGTTCTTC
CDR3aa: CASSLEGGVASEQFF

d_gene: NA
v_gene: TRBV19
len: 15
j_gene: TRBJ2-3
abundance: NA
CDR3nt: TGTGCCAGTAGTTTCCGTAGGGGCTCTTCAGATACGCAGTATTTT
CDR3aa: CASSFRRGSSDTQYF

d_gene: NA
v_gene: TRBV11-2
len: 16
j_gene: TRBJ1-2
abundance: NA
CDR3nt: TGTGCCAGCAGCTTAGACGGACCTTCGGCTAACTATGGCTACACCTTC
CDR3aa: CASSLDGPSANYGYTF

d_gene: NA
v_gene: TRBV19
len: 13
j_gene: TRBJ2-1
abundance: NA
CDR3nt: TGTGCCAGTAGAGTAGACTACTACAATGAGCAGTTCTTC
CDR3aa: CASRVDYYNEQFF

d_gene: TRBD2
v_gene: TRBV5-1
len: 16
j_gene: TRBJ2-3
abundance: NA
CDR3nt: TGCGCCAGCAGCTTGAGCTTAGCGGGAGGGACAGATACGCAGTATTTT
CDR3aa: CASSLSLAGGTDTQYF

d_gene: NA
v_gene: TRBV27
len: 12
j_gene: TRBJ2-3
abundance: NA
CDR3nt: TGTGCCAGCAGCCGGGATAGAGATACGCAGTATTTT
CDR3aa: CASSRDRDTQYF

d_gene: NA
v_gene: TRBV19
len: 14
j_gene: TRBJ1-6
abundance: NA
CDR3nt: TGTGCCGCGGCCTCAAGCTCCTATAATTCACCCCTCCACTTT
CDR3aa: CAAASSSYNSPLHF

d_gene: TRBD2
v_gene: TRBV2
len: 15
j_gene: TRBJ2-3
abundance: NA
CDR3nt: TGTGCCAGCGGGGATAGCGGGAGTCGTGCAGATACGCAGTATTTT
CDR3aa: CASGDSGSRADTQYF

d_gene: NA
v_gene: TRBV19
len: 15
j_gene: TRBJ1-6
abundance: once
CDR3nt: TGTGCCAGTAGACCTGGAGGCAGGGGTAATTCACCCCTCCACTTT
CDR3aa: CASRPGGRGNSPLHF

d_gene: NA
v_gene: TRBV18
len: 14
j_gene: TRBJ1-4
abundance: once
CDR3nt: TGTGCCAGCTCTCCGACAGGCCCTCAGGGAGAACTGTTTTTT
CDR3aa: CASSPTGPQGELFF

d_gene: TRBD1
v_gene: TRBV9
len: 15
j_gene: TRBJ2-5
abundance: NA
CDR3nt: TGTGCCAGCAGCGTAGCCCCGGGACAGGGAGAGACCCAGTACTTC
CDR3aa: CASSVAPGQGETQYF

d_gene: TRBD1
v_gene: TRBV28
len: 13
j_gene: TRBJ2-1
abundance: NA
CDR3nt: TGTGCCAGCAGTTTAGGGACAGCGGATGAGCAGTTCTTC
CDR3aa: CASSLGTADEQFF

d_gene: NA
v_gene: TRBV25-1
len: 13
j_gene: TRBJ1-2
abundance: NA
CDR3nt: TGTGCCAGCAGTGAAGATATTCTCTATGGCTACACCTTC
CDR3aa: CASSEDILYGYTF

d_gene: NA
v_gene: TRBV27
len: 14
j_gene: TRBJ1-6
abundance: NA
CDR3nt: TGTGCCAGCAGTTTATACTCCCCTAATTCACCCCTCCACTTT
CDR3aa: CASSLYSPNSPLHF

d_gene: TRBD1
v_gene: TRBV5-4
len: 13
j_gene: TRBJ1-1
abundance: NA
CDR3nt: TGTGCCAGCAGCCGGACAGGGCCCACTGAAGCTTTCTTT
CDR3aa: CASSRTGPTEAFF

d_gene: NA
v_gene: TRBV12-5
len: 14
j_gene: TRBJ1-3
abundance: NA
CDR3nt: TGTGCTAGTGGTTTGTTCCCAGGAGGAAACACCATATATTTT
CDR3aa: CASGLFPGGNTIYF

d_gene: NA
v_gene: TRBV5-1
len: 15
j_gene: TRBJ1-3
abundance: NA
CDR3nt: TGCGCCAGCTCAAACGGGGCGAGCTCTGGAAACACCATATATTTT
CDR3aa: CASSNGASSGNTIYF

d_gene: TRBD2
v_gene: TRBV4-1
len: 16
j_gene: TRBJ2-1
abundance: NA
CDR3nt: TGCGCCAGCAGCAGGTCCGGGACTAGCGGGAACTATGAGCAGTTCTTC
CDR3aa: CASSRSGTSGNYEQFF

d_gene: NA
v_gene: TRBV5-1
len: 14
j_gene: TRBJ1-3
abundance: once
CDR3nt: TGCGCCAGCAGCTTGTTATCCGGTGGAAACACCATATATTTT
CDR3aa: CASSLLSGGNTIYF

d_gene: TRBD2
v_gene: TRBV19
len: 18
j_gene: TRBJ2-7
abundance: NA
CDR3nt: TGTGCCAGTAGTAGTCAGCTAGCGGGTCCTTCCCTAACCTACGAGCAGTACTTC
CDR3aa: CASSSQLAGPSLTYEQYF

d_gene: TRBD1
v_gene: TRBV13
len: 14
j_gene: TRBJ1-1
abundance: NA
CDR3nt: TGTGCCAGCAGCTACGGGACAGGGCCCACTGAAGCTTTCTTT
CDR3aa: CASSYGTGPTEAFF

d_gene: TRBD1
v_gene: TRBV30
len: 16
j_gene: TRBJ1-2
abundance: NA
CDR3nt: TGTGCCTGGCAGAGGAAAGGGACAGCCGATTATTATGGCTACACCTTC
CDR3aa: CAWQRKGTADYYGYTF

d_gene: NA
v_gene: TRBV6-6
len: 12
j_gene: TRBJ2-4
abundance: NA
CDR3nt: TGTGCCAGCAGGCGGGACGGGAACATTCAGTACTTC
CDR3aa: CASRRDGNIQYF

d_gene: NA
v_gene: TRBV18
len: 13
j_gene: TRBJ1-6
abundance: NA
CDR3nt: TGTGCCAGCTCACCCGGGGCCGATTCACCCCTCCACTTT
CDR3aa: CASSPGADSPLHF

d_gene: TRBD1
v_gene: TRBV19
len: 16
j_gene: TRBJ1-5
abundance: NA
CDR3nt: TGTGCCAGTAGTGCCCCACCCAGGGGGAGCAATCAGCCCCAGCATTTT
CDR3aa: CASSAPPRGSNQPQHF

d_gene: NA
v_gene: TRBV6-1
len: 15
j_gene: TRBJ1-1
abundance: NA
CDR3nt: TGTGCCAGCAGTGAAGCGCATCTGGGGGACACTGAAGCTTTCTTT
CDR3aa: CASSEAHLGDTEAFF

d_gene: TRBD1
v_gene: TRBV5-8
len: 16
j_gene: TRBJ2-7
abundance: NA
CDR3nt: TGTGCCAGCAGCGGGCTTCGACAGGGGGCGAGGGACGAGCAGTACTTC
CDR3aa: CASSGLRQGARDEQYF

d_gene: NA
v_gene: TRBV27
len: 17
j_gene: TRBJ2-1
abundance: NA
CDR3nt: TGTGCCAGCAGTTTGAGGAGTGAGCTAGCGTCGTACAATGAGCAGTTCTTC
CDR3aa: CASSLRSELASYNEQFF

d_gene: NA
v_gene: TRBV28
len: 12
j_gene: TRBJ1-1
abundance: once
CDR3nt: TGTGCCAGCAGTCCGTGGAACACTGAAGCTTTCTTT
CDR3aa: CASSPWNTEAFF

d_gene: TRBD1
v_gene: TRBV28
len: 12
j_gene: TRBJ2-7
abundance: NA
CDR3nt: TGTGCCAGCAGTTCACCGGGACAGGAGCAGTACTTC
CDR3aa: CASSSPGQEQYF

d_gene: NA
v_gene: TRBV5-5
len: 14
j_gene: TRBJ1-1
abundance: NA
CDR3nt: TGTGCCAGCAGCTTTCCTACGGCTAGAACTGAAGCTTTCTTT
CDR3aa: CASSFPTARTEAFF

d_gene: NA
v_gene: TRBV11-2
len: 14
j_gene: TRBJ1-1
abundance: NA
CDR3nt: TGTGCCAGCAGCTTGGGGGCAGGGAGGGCTGAAGCTTTCTTT
CDR3aa: CASSLGAGRAEAFF

d_gene: NA
v_gene: TRBV28
len: 18
j_gene: TRBJ1-3
abundance: NA
CDR3nt: TGTGCCAGCAGTCTACTACTCGCGGCAGGGCCCTCTGGAAACACCATATATTTT
CDR3aa: CASSLLLAAGPSGNTIYF

d_gene: NA
v_gene: TRBV10-1
len: 13
j_gene: TRBJ1-2
abundance: NA
CDR3nt: TGCGCCAGCGGGCCGCGGGGGGCTTATGGCTACACCTTC
CDR3aa: CASGPRGAYGYTF

d_gene: NA
v_gene: TRBV19
len: 12
j_gene: TRBJ1-2
abundance: NA
CDR3nt: TGTGCCAGTAGTGAGGGTGGCTATGGCTACACCTTC
CDR3aa: CASSEGGYGYTF

d_gene: NA
v_gene: TRBV6-6
len: 13
j_gene: TRBJ1-1
abundance: NA
CDR3nt: TGTGCCAGCAGGACACAGGCAAGCACTGAAGCTTTCTTT
CDR3aa: CASRTQASTEAFF

d_gene: NA
v_gene: TRBV12-3/TRBV12-4
len: 13
j_gene: TRBJ2-2
abundance: NA
CDR3nt: TGTGCCAGCAGTACGGCTGAGGTCGGGGAGCTGTTTTTT
CDR3aa: CASSTAEVGELFF

d_gene: TRBD2
v_gene: TRBV29-1
len: 14
j_gene: TRBJ2-1
abundance: NA
CDR3nt: TGCAGCGTTGTAAGACTAGCGGAGTACAATGAGCAGTTCTTC
CDR3aa: CSVVRLAEYNEQFF

d_gene: NA
v_gene: TRBV27
len: 11
j_gene: TRBJ1-1
abundance: few
CDR3nt: TGTGCCAGCAGATTACAGGGAGAAGCTTTCTTT
CDR3aa: CASRLQGEAFF

d_gene: NA
v_gene: TRBV28
len: 15
j_gene: TRBJ1-6
abundance: NA
CDR3nt: TGTGCCAGCAGTTTATATCCAGGGTATAATTCACCCCTCCACTTT
CDR3aa: CASSLYPGYNSPLHF